Presented here are 20 T cell receptor beta chains from one specimen sequenced in a study of cytomegalovirus exposure and HLA in healthy donors. Use of 60 Vbeta and 13 Jbeta primers characterized the PCR. TCRdb keeps only in-frame clones here, not all; method: immunoSEQ multiplex PCR. The sample holds about 140,000 clones, around 82% seen once. The sequenced sample consisted of PBMCs. All receptors come from a man between 18 and 29 years old in good health and CMV-seropositive.

The chain combines TRBV27 with TRBJ2-7; D possibly corresponds to TRBD1 (6 bases). Germline V gene sequence: CDR1 MNHEY, CDR2 SMNVEV (reference sequence). CDR3 length equals 17 residues. With 7 bases removed from V and 5 bases from J, the gap between germline ends came to 27 bases. CDR3 residues: CASTLLFPGRGLNEQYF. CDR3 bases: TGTGCCAGCACCCTACTTTTTCCAGGCAGGGGTTTAAACGAGCAGTACTTC.

The chain recombines TRBV19 with TRBJ2-3; 7 positions agree with TRBD1. CDR3 length equals 15 residues. J was trimmed by 0 bases and V by 5 bases; bases with no gene match: 5. Germline V gene sequence: CDR1 LNHDA, CDR2 SQIVND (reference sequence). CDR3 protein: CASSQGQSSTDTQYF. The CDR3 DNA reads TGTGCCAGTAGTCAGGGACAGAGTAGCACAGATACGCAGTATTTT.

This clone was counted only a few times. CDR3 DNA sequence: TGTGCCTGGAGGTGGGGCCCCTTTTGGAATCAGCCCCAGCATTTT. This translates into CAWRWGPFWNQPQHF. This chain links TRBV30 with TRBJ1-5, with TRBD1 as a possible D gene (5 bases). The V end lost 3 bases, the J end lost 4 bases, and 16 bases lay between the germline ends. The CDR3 has 15 residues. The germline V gene encodes CDR1 GTSNPN and CDR2 SVGIG (reference sequence).

This sequence joins TRBV28 and TRBJ1-1, with 7 bases lining up with TRBD1. V shed 5 bases, J shed 4 bases, and the junction held 13 bases outside the gene matches. The CDR3 runs 16 residues. Germline CDR1 is MDHEN and CDR2 is SYDVKM. The CDR3 spells CASSTSAGTAITEAFF. The CDR3 DNA sequence: TGTGCCAGCAGTACGTCAGCCGGGACAGCTATCACTGAAGCTTTCTTT.

The chain carries TRBV11-2 and TRBJ2-7; D unclear. The CDR3 has 13 residues. In germline, CDR1 is SGHAT, CDR2 FQNNGV. V dropped 4 bases and J dropped 3 bases, with 10 bases sitting between them. The CDR3, as DNA: TGTGCCAGCAGCTCTAATGTAATCTACGAGCAGTACTTC. This codes for CASSSNVIYEQYF.

The V and J genes are TRBV10-2 and TRBJ1-1; D is uncertain. Trimming cost V 1 base and J 4 bases, with 13 bases left between them. Germline V gene sequence: CDR1 WSHSY, CDR2 SAAADI. There are 15 residues in the CDR3. The CDR3, as DNA: TGCGCCAGCAGTGAGTTGAGGTGGCCGAGCACTGAAGCTTTCTTT. Its translation is CASSELRWPSTEAFF.

The rearrangement links TRBV4-1 to TRBJ1-1; 7 positions match TRBD1. The CDR3 extends over 15 amino acids. Per germline, CDR1 MGHRA and CDR2 YSYEKL. Trimming at V came to 3 bases and at J to 6 bases, leaving 10 bases not matched to a gene. CDR3 nucleotides: TGCGCCAGCAGCCAGGTTACAGGGGTTGCCGCTGAAGCTTTCTTT. It yields the protein CASSQVTGVAAEAFF.

The chain couples TRBV2 to TRBJ2-5; 9 bases line up with TRBD2. The DNA end is more similar to TRBJ2-7, so the J call may be wrong. Germline CDR1 and CDR2: SNHLY and FYNNEI. The CDR3 has 15 amino acids. The CDR3 is CASRPRLAVVNEQYF. The DNA of the CDR3 is TGTGCCAGCAGACCCCGACTAGCGGTGGTAAACGAGCAGTACTTC.

The chain carries TRBV4-1 and TRBJ1-4; possible D gene TRBD1, 5 bases. Trimming pared 1 base from V and 2 bases from J, leaving 11 bases between. Looked up from germline, CDR1 is MGHRA and CDR2 is YSYEKL. CDR3 length: 16 amino acids. This CDR3 reads CASSQARVVTNEKLFF. The CDR3 bases are TGCGCCAGCAGCCAAGCCAGGGTAGTCACTAATGAAAAACTGTTTTTT.

V is TRBV29-1 and J is TRBJ2-7, with 7 nucleotides matching TRBD1. In germline, CDR1 is SQVTM, CDR2 ANQGSEA. The CDR3 is 16 amino acids. The V segment lost 2 bases and the J segment 0 bases; nucleotides outside the gene matches: 10. The CDR3 here is CSVERSDRVHSYEQYF. CDR3 nucleotides: TGCAGCGTTGAACGATCCGACAGGGTCCACTCCTACGAGCAGTACTTC.

The chain employs TRBV10-2 and TRBJ2-1; 8 nucleotides line up with TRBD2. The V segment lost 7 bases and the J segment 4 bases; nucleotides outside the gene matches: 6. The CDR3 contains 14 residues. Germline V gives CDR1 WSHSY, CDR2 SAAADI. CDR3 DNA sequence: TGCGCCAGCACCGGGACTAGTTTGTACAATGAGCAGTTCTTC. This encodes CASTGTSLYNEQFF.

CDR3 in amino acids: CASSVDPSGSRDEQFF. In DNA form, the CDR3 reads TGTGCCAGCAGCGTAGACCCTAGCGGGAGTAGAGATGAGCAGTTCTTC. J is TRBJ2-1 and V is TRBV9; 10 positions match TRBD2. The CDR3 covers 16 residues. Losses at the gene ends were 0 bases for V and 8 bases for J; bases not matched to a gene: 8. Germline CDR1 is SGDLS and CDR2 is YYNGEE.

The V gene is TRBV19, the J gene TRBJ1-1; D is uncertain. Trimming shortened V by 2 bases and J by 5 bases, and 18 bases separated the two germline ends. Germline V lookup: CDR1 LNHDA, CDR2 SQIVND (reference sequence). The CDR3 loop spans 16 amino acids. This CDR3 reads CASSIYGQRSRTEAFF. In DNA, the CDR3 is TGTGCCAGTAGTATATACGGCCAAAGGAGCCGAACTGAAGCTTTCTTT.

V is TRBV19 and J is TRBJ2-3; D not certain. V lost 7 bases and J lost 1, with 9 bases in between. CDR3 length: 13 amino acids. Germline V lookup: CDR1 LNHDA, CDR2 SQIVND (reference sequence). Written as DNA, the CDR3 is TGTGCCAGTACCGGAGTTGGCACAGATACGCAGTATTTT. It is translated as CASTGVGTDTQYF.

Only one count was recorded for this clone. The chain recombines TRBV6-1 with TRBJ2-1, with 7 positions matching TRBD2. Germline V lookup: CDR1 MNHNS, CDR2 SASEGT. This CDR3 is 17 amino acids long. V shed 0 bases, J shed 5 bases, and the junction held 10 bases outside the gene matches. The CDR3 loop reads CASSEAPAGVFDNEQFF. The CDR3, as DNA: TGTGCCAGCAGTGAAGCCCCCGCGGGAGTCTTTGACAATGAGCAGTTCTTC.

This chain joins TRBV5-4 and TRBJ2-3; maybe TRBD1 (6 bases). V lost 2 bases and J lost 0, with 13 bases in between. The germline V gene encodes CDR1 SGHNT and CDR2 YYREEE (reference sequence). The CDR3 has 16 residues. The CDR3 is CASSFTGSPSTDTQYF. The CDR3 DNA follows: TGTGCCAGCAGCTTTACAGGGTCCCCTAGCACAGATACGCAGTATTTT.

The CDR3 loop is CASSPPRQSGANVLTF. The CDR3 nucleotides are TGTGCCAGCTCACCACCGCGGCAGTCTGGGGCCAACGTCCTGACTTTC. This chain connects TRBV18 to TRBJ2-6; no definite D call. The V and J ends lost 0 bases and 1 base respectively, with 7 bases between them. Germline loops: CDR1 KGHSH, CDR2 LQKENI. CDR3 length: 16 residues.

The rearrangement joins TRBV15 to TRBJ1-2; 12 bases line up with TRBD1. Germline V lookup: CDR1 LNHNV, CDR2 YYDKDF (reference sequence). There are 16 residues in the CDR3. Trimming at V came to 3 bases and at J to 4 bases, leaving 6 bases not matched to a gene. CDR3 DNA sequence: TGTGCCACCAGCAGGGGACAGGGGGCGGGTAGCTATGGCTACACCTTC. Its translation is CATSRGQGAGSYGYTF.

The chain couples TRBV5-1 to TRBJ2-5; perhaps TRBD1 as D (5 bases). Matching the DNA end better, TRBJ2-7 makes the J call doubtful. This CDR3 is built from 13 residues. Per germline, CDR1 SGHRS and CDR2 YFSETQ. In nucleotides, the CDR3 is TGCGCCAGCAGCGACAGCCTATCCTACGAGCAGTACTTC. Translation gives CASSDSLSYEQYF.

The chain couples TRBV30 to TRBJ1-1; 10 bases agree with TRBD1. Germline CDR1 reads GTSNPN; CDR2 reads SVGIG (reference sequence). This CDR3 comprises 12 residues. The J segment lost 5 bases and the V segment lost 5 bases, leaving 2 bases of the junction unmatched. CDR3 sequence: CAWGQGGTEAFF. CDR3 bases: TGTGCCTGGGGACAGGGGGGGACTGAAGCTTTCTTT. Supplemented by reference TRBV30 and TRBJ1-1, the full variable domain reads SQTIHQWPATLVQPVGSPLSLECTVEGTSNPNLYWYRQAAGRGLQLLFYSVGIGQISSEVPQNLSASRPQDRQFILSSKKLLLSDSGFYLCAWGQGGTEAFFGQGTRLTVV.